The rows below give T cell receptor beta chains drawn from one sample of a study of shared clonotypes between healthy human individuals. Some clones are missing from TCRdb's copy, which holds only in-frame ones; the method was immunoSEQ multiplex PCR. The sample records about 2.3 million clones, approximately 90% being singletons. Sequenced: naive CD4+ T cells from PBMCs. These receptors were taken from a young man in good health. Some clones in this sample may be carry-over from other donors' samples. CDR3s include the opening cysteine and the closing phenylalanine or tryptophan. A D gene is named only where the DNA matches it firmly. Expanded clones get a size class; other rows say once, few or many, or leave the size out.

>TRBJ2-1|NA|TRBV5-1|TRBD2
CASSLVERERSEQFF
TGCGCCAGCAGCTTGGTCGAGCGGGAGAGGAGTGAGCAGTTCTTC
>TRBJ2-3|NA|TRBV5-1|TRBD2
CASSLEAGADTQYF
TGCGCCAGCAGCTTGGAAGCGGGAGCAGATACGCAGTATTTT
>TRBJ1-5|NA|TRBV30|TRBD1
CAWSGGTGSQPQHF
TGTGCCTGGAGTGGCGGGACAGGTAGTCAGCCCCAGCATTTT
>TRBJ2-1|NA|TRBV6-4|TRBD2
CASSVDSSGRRAYNEQFF
TGTGCCAGCAGTGTAGACTCTAGCGGGAGAAGGGCCTACAATGAGCAGTTCTTC
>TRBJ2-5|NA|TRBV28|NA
CASSFSRSSSKETQYF
TGTGCCAGCAGTTTTAGTCGGTCTAGCAGTAAAGAGACCCAGTACTTC
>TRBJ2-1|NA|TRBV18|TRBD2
CASSPSVGTSGYPSSYNEQFF
TGTGCCAGCTCACCGTCCGTTGGGACTAGCGGGTACCCGAGCTCCTACAATGAGCAGTTCTTC
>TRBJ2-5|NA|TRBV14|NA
CASSPERETQYF
TGTGCCAGCAGCCCCGAACGAGAGACCCAGTACTTC
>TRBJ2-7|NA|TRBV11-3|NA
CASSPRPSGEQYF
TGTGCCAGCAGCCCACGACCAAGCGGCGAGCAGTACTTC
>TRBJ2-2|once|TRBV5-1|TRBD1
CASSLTGVDRFGELFF
TGCGCCAGCAGCTTAACAGGGGTAGATCGATTCGGGGAGCTGTTTTTT
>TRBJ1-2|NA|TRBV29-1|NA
CSVGRQTGGYTF
TGCAGCGTTGGTAGACAGACGGGGGGCTACACCTTC
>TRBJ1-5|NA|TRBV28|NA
CASSLIRSNQPQHF
TGTGCCAGCAGCCTAATCCGGAGCAATCAGCCCCAGCATTTT
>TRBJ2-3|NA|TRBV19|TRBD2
CASSLSLAGEADTQYF
TGTGCCAGTAGTCTGTCACTAGCGGGAGAGGCAGATACGCAGTATTTT
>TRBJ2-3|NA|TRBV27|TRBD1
CASSPGQTTDTQYF
TGTGCCAGCAGCCCGGGACAGACCACAGATACGCAGTATTTT
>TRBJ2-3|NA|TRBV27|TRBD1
CASSTQGFSTDTQYF
TGTGCCAGCAGCACACAGGGGTTTAGCACAGATACGCAGTATTTT
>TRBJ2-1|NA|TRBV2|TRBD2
CASLGTSMYNEQFF
TGTGCCAGCCTCGGGACTAGCATGTACAATGAGCAGTTCTTC
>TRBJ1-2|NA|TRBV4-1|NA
CASSQVWEGYGYTF
TGCGCCAGCAGCCAAGTATGGGAGGGATATGGCTACACCTTC
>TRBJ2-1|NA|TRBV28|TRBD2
CASSLSGLAGGYNEQFF
TGTGCCAGCAGCCTATCGGGACTAGCGGGAGGCTACAATGAGCAGTTCTTC
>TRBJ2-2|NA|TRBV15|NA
CATKQGSNGELFF
TGTGCCACCAAACAGGGTAGTAACGGGGAGCTGTTTTTT
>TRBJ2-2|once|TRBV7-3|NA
CASSLKSNTGELFF
TGTGCCAGCAGCTTAAAGTCGAACACCGGGGAGCTGTTTTTT
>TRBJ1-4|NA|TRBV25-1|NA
CASSQSSRATNEKLFF
TGTGCCAGCAGCCAGAGTTCGAGAGCAACTAATGAAAAACTGTTTTTT
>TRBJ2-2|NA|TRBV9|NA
CASSVAWAMSAGELFF
TGTGCCAGCAGCGTAGCCTGGGCCATGAGCGCCGGGGAGCTGTTTTTT
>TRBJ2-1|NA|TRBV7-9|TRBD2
CASTSGGNEQFF
TGTGCCAGCACCTCGGGGGGTAATGAGCAGTTCTTC
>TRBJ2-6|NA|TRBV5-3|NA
CARSLKLMRDQSPGANVLTF
TGTGCCAGAAGCTTGAAGTTAATGCGGGACCAATCCCCTGGGGCCAACGTCCTGACTTTC
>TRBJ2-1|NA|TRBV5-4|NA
CASSLSRVIDEQFF
TGTGCCAGCAGCTTGAGCAGGGTGATCGATGAGCAGTTCTTC
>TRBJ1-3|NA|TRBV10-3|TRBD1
CAIGIGQGLSGNTIYF
TGTGCCATTGGGATTGGACAGGGCCTCTCTGGAAACACCATATATTTT
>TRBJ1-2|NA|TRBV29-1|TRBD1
CSAGTAYGYTF
TGCAGCGCAGGGACAGCCTATGGCTACACCTTC
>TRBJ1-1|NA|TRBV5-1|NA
CASSFSIVTEAFF
TGCGCCAGCAGCTTTAGTATCGTAACTGAAGCTTTCTTT
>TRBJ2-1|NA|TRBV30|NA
CAWSVRPGDEQFF
TGTGCCTGGAGTGTACGGCCGGGCGATGAGCAGTTCTTC
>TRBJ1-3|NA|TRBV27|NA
CASSSSTGLSGNTIYF
TGTGCCAGCAGTTCTAGTACAGGGCTCTCTGGAAACACCATATATTTT
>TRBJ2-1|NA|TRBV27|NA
CASRKARLADNEQFF
TGTGCCAGCCGCAAAGCCCGGTTAGCGGACAATGAGCAGTTCTTC
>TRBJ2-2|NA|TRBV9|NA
CASSMRRDTGELFF
TGTGCCAGCAGCATGCGACGGGACACCGGGGAGCTGTTTTTT
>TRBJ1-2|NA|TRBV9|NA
CASSVEAGAVYYGYTF
TGTGCCAGCAGCGTAGAGGCGGGGGCAGTCTACTATGGCTACACCTTC
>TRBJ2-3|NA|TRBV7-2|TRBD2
CASSLVVAGRYTQYF
TGTGCCAGCAGCTTAGTCGTAGCGGGTCGGTATACGCAGTATTTT
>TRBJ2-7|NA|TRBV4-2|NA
CASSQDQAGTYEQYF
TGTGCCAGCAGCCAAGATCAAGCGGGCACCTACGAGCAGTACTTC
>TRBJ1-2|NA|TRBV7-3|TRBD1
CASSSTRDSRYGYTF
TGTGCCAGCAGCTCTACACGGGACAGCCGCTATGGCTACACCTTC
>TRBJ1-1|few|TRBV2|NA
CASSFWNTEAFF
TGTGCCAGCTCCTTCTGGAACACTGAAGCTTTCTTT
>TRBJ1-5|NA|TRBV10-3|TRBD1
CAISDQQGGNQPQHF
TGTGCCATCAGTGATCAACAGGGGGGCAATCAGCCCCAGCATTTT
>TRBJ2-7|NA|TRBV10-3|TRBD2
CAISESLAGENEQYF
TGTGCCATCAGTGAGTCTTTAGCGGGAGAGAACGAGCAGTACTTC
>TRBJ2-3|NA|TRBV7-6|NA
CASSPGQSTDTQYF
TGTGCCAGCAGCCCCGGACAGAGCACAGATACGCAGTATTTT
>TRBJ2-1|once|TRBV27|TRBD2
CASSLLAGGAHNEQFF
TGTGCCAGCAGTTTACTAGCGGGAGGGGCACACAATGAGCAGTTCTTC
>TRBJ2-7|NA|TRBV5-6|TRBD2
CASSNPRTSFHEQYF
TGTGCCAGCAGCAACCCGCGGACTAGCTTCCACGAGCAGTACTTC
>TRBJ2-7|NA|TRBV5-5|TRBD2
CASSPRTSGSSYEQYF
TGTGCCAGCAGCCCTAGGACTAGCGGGAGCTCCTACGAGCAGTACTTC
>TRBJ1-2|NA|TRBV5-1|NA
CASSLASTGGGYTF
TGCGCCAGCAGCTTGGCATCGACCGGTGGGGGCTACACCTTC